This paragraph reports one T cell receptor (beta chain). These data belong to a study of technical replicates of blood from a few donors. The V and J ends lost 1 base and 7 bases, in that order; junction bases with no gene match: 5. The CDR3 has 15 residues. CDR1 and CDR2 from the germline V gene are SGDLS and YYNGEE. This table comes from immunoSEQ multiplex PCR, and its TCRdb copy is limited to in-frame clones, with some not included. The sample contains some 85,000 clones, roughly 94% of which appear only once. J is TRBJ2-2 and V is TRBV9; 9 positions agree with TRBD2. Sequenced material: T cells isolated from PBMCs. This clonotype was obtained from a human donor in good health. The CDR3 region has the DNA TGTGCCAGCAGCGTAACTAGCGGGTATAACGGGGAGCTGTTTTTT. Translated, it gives CASSVTSGYNGELFF.